Listed below are T cell receptor beta chains from one sample, sequenced in a study of shared clonotypes between healthy human individuals. Here immunoSEQ multiplex PCR was the method, and the copy in TCRdb shows in-frame clones only, minus some. The sample lists some 1,900,000 clones; roughly 94% were seen once. Input material: naive CD8+ T cells sorted from blood. These receptors were collected from a man aged 18 to 29 in good health. CDR3s include the opening cysteine and the closing phenylalanine or tryptophan.

V gene	CDR3 length	J gene	CDR3 protein
TRBV7-3	15	TRBJ1-5	CASGRDLHSNQPQHF
TRBV5-1	17	TRBJ2-5	CASSPGQGLRIQETQYF
TRBV4-1	14	TRBJ1-1	CASSHHRDYPEAFF
TRBV9	16	TRBJ2-6	CASSENGVSGANVLTF
TRBV6-1	16	TRBJ1-4	CASSEYGAESNEKLFF
TRBV14	14	TRBJ1-1	CASSQRQMNTEAFF
TRBV18	14	TRBJ2-7	CASSPPTGNYEQYF
TRBV29-1	15	TRBJ2-3	CSGEGDPASTDTQYF
TRBV30	14	TRBJ1-5	CAWSVQGGDQPQHF
TRBV7-9	14	TRBJ2-1	CASSLVPAGDEQFF
TRBV4-1	16	TRBJ1-1	CASSQVGTPPNTEAFF
TRBV7-9	13	TRBJ2-5	CACLGPAGETQYF
TRBV6-5	14	TRBJ2-5	CASSFGRAQETQYF
TRBV10-2	12	TRBJ2-1	CASTRQNNEQFF
TRBV27	15	TRBJ2-1	CASSSLAGGPEEQFF
TRBV7-8	13	TRBJ1-2	CASSSPRDGGYTF
TRBV19	15	TRBJ1-2	CASRETGHPNYGYTF
TRBV9	14	TRBJ2-1	CASSVSGGPNEQFF
TRBV29-1	10	TRBJ2-1	CSVEGNEQFF
TRBV10-3	14	TRBJ2-7	CAISESQVFYEQYF
TRBV5-1	16	TRBJ2-3	CASSPEGLAGWDTQYF
TRBV9	15	TRBJ2-7	CASSVGGRNSYEQYF
TRBV7-2	15	TRBJ2-1	CASSLARQGIHEQFF
TRBV27	14	TRBJ2-1	CASSLGAGGPEQFF
TRBV2	13	TRBJ1-1	CASSELINTEAFF
TRBV6-5	16	TRBJ2-3	CASSYSAGESTDTQYF
TRBV7-9	19	TRBJ2-5	CASSLQAPLAGGQWETQYF
TRBV9	18	TRBJ1-2	CASSGSRGGAEPNYGYTF
TRBV11-2	16	TRBJ1-3	CASSPQGQFDGNTIYF
TRBV29-1	13	TRBJ1-1	CSAYTGMNTEAFF
TRBV5-6	15	TRBJ2-1	CASSFTSGSNNEQFF
TRBV4-1	14	TRBJ2-7	CASSQEEHGDEQYF
TRBV9	15	TRBJ2-3	CASSVEILDTDTQYF
TRBV27	18	TRBJ1-5	CASSLFGQGEGWDQPQHF
TRBV27	15	TRBJ2-3	CASGGMGGNGDTQYF
TRBV2	14	TRBJ2-7	CASIEAGLSYEQYF
TRBV28	15	TRBJ1-6	CASRPTGTVDSPLHF
TRBV11-2	16	TRBJ2-4	CASSLDGGLAKNIQYF
TRBV5-1	13	TRBJ1-2	CASIGQGARGYTF
TRBV15	15	TRBJ2-3	CATSTSATSTDTQYF
TRBV5-4	14	TRBJ2-5	CASSSAAGEPTQYF
TRBV9	15	TRBJ2-7	CASSTGQMGSYEQYF
TRBV5-4	16	TRBJ2-2	CASSVGLAGAGGELFF
TRBV13	14	TRBJ1-3	CASSAQGSGNTIYF
TRBV4-1	17	TRBJ1-5	CASSQFPLGSLDQPQHF
TRBV18	14	TRBJ2-7	CASSPSGGTYEQYF
TRBV5-6	15	TRBJ1-1	CASSPGTGEGTEAFF
TRBV6-5	15	TRBJ2-1	CASSSTSGGPNEQFF
TRBV5-1	17	TRBJ2-3	CASSLEPGGGDTDTQYF
TRBV29-1	12	TRBJ1-2	CSGWTLEGGYTF
TRBV14	14	TRBJ2-7	CASSPRTGSIEQYF
TRBV7-9	15	TRBJ1-4	CASSLPRPNGEKLFF